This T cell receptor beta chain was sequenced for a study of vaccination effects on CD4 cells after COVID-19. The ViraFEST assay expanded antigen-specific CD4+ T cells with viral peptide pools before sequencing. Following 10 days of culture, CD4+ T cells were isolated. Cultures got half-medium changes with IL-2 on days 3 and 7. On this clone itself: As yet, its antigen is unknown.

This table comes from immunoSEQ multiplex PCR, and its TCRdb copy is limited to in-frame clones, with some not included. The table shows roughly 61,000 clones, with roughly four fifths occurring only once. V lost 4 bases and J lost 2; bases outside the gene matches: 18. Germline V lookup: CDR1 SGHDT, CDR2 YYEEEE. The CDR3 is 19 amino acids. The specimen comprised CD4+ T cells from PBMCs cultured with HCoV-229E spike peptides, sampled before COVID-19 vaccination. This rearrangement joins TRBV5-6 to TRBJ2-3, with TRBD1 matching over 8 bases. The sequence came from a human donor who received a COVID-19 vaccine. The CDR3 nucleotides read TGTGCCAGCAGCCCTCTGGACAGGGTATCCTCATACTACACAGATACGCAGTATTTT. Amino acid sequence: CASSPLDRVSSYYTDTQYF.